Here is one T cell receptor beta chain with its context. Its antigen remains unknown. The data stem from a study of OX40 agonist ivuxolimab in advanced cancers. General study points: Both blood CD4+ and CD8+ T cells showed clonal growth by week 6 at 0.1 to 3.0 mg/kg.

Drawing of blood for sampling happened at baseline, at cycle 4 day 1, and at cycle 7 day 1. V gave up 5 bases and J gave up 5 bases, with 18 bases separating them. CDR3 length: 15 amino acids. Germline CDR1 and CDR2: MRHNA and SNTAGT. The assay was immunoSEQ multiplex PCR, and TCRdb's table has in-frame clones only and misses some. The sample lists about 69,000 clones, under 90% occurring once. The chain employs TRBV6-4 and TRBJ1-1, with D perhaps TRBD1 (5 bases). The TCR originated in an adult with an advanced solid tumor such as melanoma, head and neck, liver or kidney cancer. Specimen: CD4+ or CD8+ T cells sorted from blood, collected in a trial of the OX40 agonist ivuxolimab. CDR3 coding DNA: TGTGCCAGCAGTCCCCACGGGACTTTGGGGACTGAAGCTTTCTTT. It is translated as CASSPHGTLGTEAFF.